Listed below are T cell receptor beta chains from one sample, sequenced in a study of chemoradiotherapy in HPV16-positive cancers. Data came from immunoSEQ multiplex PCR; TCRdb stores just in-frame clones and leaves some out. The sample records over 850 clones, 65% to 80% being singletons. Sample: tumor tissue, taken from a patient who underwent chemoradiotherapy. Every receptor here comes from a human donor with HPV-associated anogenital cancer. Each CDR3 is given with its conserved first and last residue. Each record gives: D gene, V gene, J gene, clone size, CDR3 protein, CDR3 DNA. D genes are given only for firm matches. Only part of the rows carry a size: once, few, many, or a class if the clone is expanded.

d_call: -; v_call: TRBV27; j_call: TRBJ1-2; clone_size: -; cdr3_aa: CASSLSWWGANYGYTF; cdr3_nt: TGTGCCAGCAGTTTATCGTGGTGGGGAGCTAACTATGGCTACACCTTC
d_call: -; v_call: TRBV6-5; j_call: TRBJ1-1; clone_size: -; cdr3_aa: CASSYFRATEAFF; cdr3_nt: TGTGCCAGCAGTTACTTCAGGGCCACTGAAGCTTTCTTT
d_call: -; v_call: TRBV27; j_call: TRBJ2-3; clone_size: -; cdr3_aa: CASSRDAVNTDTQYF; cdr3_nt: TGTGCCAGCAGCCGGGACGCGGTGAACACAGATACGCAGTATTTT
d_call: -; v_call: TRBV11-1; j_call: TRBJ2-2; clone_size: -; cdr3_aa: CASSLEVGPGELFF; cdr3_nt: TGTGCCAGCAGCTTAGAGGTGGGGCCCGGGGAGCTGTTTTTT
d_call: TRBD1; v_call: TRBV16; j_call: TRBJ1-1; clone_size: -; cdr3_aa: CASSHWGQGDNNEAFF; cdr3_nt: TGTGCCAGCAGCCATTGGGGGCAGGGGGACAACAATGAAGCTTTCTTT
d_call: -; v_call: TRBV7-6; j_call: TRBJ2-7; clone_size: few; cdr3_aa: CASSALAEAYEQYF; cdr3_nt: TGTGCCAGCAGCGCCCTGGCAGAAGCCTACGAGCAGTACTTC
d_call: -; v_call: TRBV7-3; j_call: TRBJ2-1; clone_size: -; cdr3_aa: CASSLTSRPSLDEQFF; cdr3_nt: TGTGCCAGCAGCTTAACCAGTCGACCCTCTCTCGATGAGCAGTTCTTC
d_call: TRBD2; v_call: TRBV7-6; j_call: TRBJ2-7; clone_size: few; cdr3_aa: CASTVGGGAYEQYF; cdr3_nt: TGTGCCAGCACCGTTGGGGGGGGTGCCTACGAGCAGTACTTC
d_call: -; v_call: TRBV6-5; j_call: TRBJ2-1; clone_size: -; cdr3_aa: CASSYSLRHADNEQFF; cdr3_nt: TGTGCCAGCAGTTACTCGTTACGGCATGCGGACAATGAGCAGTTCTTC
d_call: TRBD2; v_call: TRBV7-3; j_call: TRBJ2-1; clone_size: -; cdr3_aa: CASSSAGGPFNEQFF; cdr3_nt: TGTGCCAGCAGCTCAGCGGGGGGGCCTTTCAATGAGCAGTTCTTC
d_call: TRBD2; v_call: TRBV11-3; j_call: TRBJ2-2; clone_size: -; cdr3_aa: CASSLAPLAGGRTGELFF; cdr3_nt: TGTGCCAGCAGCTTAGCGCCGTTAGCGGGGGGGCGCACCGGGGAGCTGTTTTTT